This T cell receptor (beta chain) was identified during a study of long-term antiretroviral therapy in people with HIV. Samples were assayed with immunoSEQ v3.0 at survey level. TCRdb's copy holds only in-frame clones and misses some; the assay was immunoSEQ multiplex PCR. The data show around 20,000 clones, approximately 88% seen once. This clone was counted once. Prior to DNA extraction, the samples held 1-10 million cryopreserved PBMC. Looked up from germline, CDR1 is SGHDN and CDR2 is FVKESK. V dropped 6 bases and J dropped 5; count of bases not matched to a gene: 2. The CDR3 extends over 13 amino acids.

Material: unsorted PBMCs, obtained 0.9 years after starting antiretroviral therapy. The sequence came from a man younger than 35 with HIV. The chain has TRBV14 and TRBJ2-1, with 9 bases aligning to TRBD1. This chain's CDR3 is CASRDRGDNEQFF. The DNA for the CDR3 is TGTGCCAGCAGGGACAGGGGCGACAATGAGCAGTTCTTC.